This T cell receptor beta chain is from a study of CXCR3-negative and CXCR3-positive naive CD8 T cells. Study-level results: TRB CDR3 properties served as the basis for inferring TCR strength, and surface CD5 was comparable between naive subsets.

Each TRB cDNA library was prepared by 5' RACE (with UMI labels). TCRdb re-called the 5' RACE reads; every CDR3 protein appears as one record, without DNA. This table holds just under 45,000 distinct CDR3 sequences. CDR3 length: 12 residues. CDR1 and CDR2 from the germline V gene are MNHNS and SASEGT. A remark on this clonotype: Its antigen is currently unknown.

Specimen: memory CD8+ T cells from blood. The TCR was taken from a human donor in good health. Some clones in this sample may be carry-over from other donors' samples. This rearrangement joins TRBV6-1 to TRBJ2-2. Here the CDR3 reads CASGTNTGELFF.